What follows are 28 T cell receptor beta chains derived from one specimen sequenced in a study of T cell responses to AZD1222 COVID-19 vaccine. Clones were read by immunoSEQ multiplex PCR, and TCRdb kept only the in-frame ones, dropping some. The top ten hold 0.55% of the sample, which has about 270,000 clones, 94% seen once. This specimen was peripheral blood, taken 28 days after the second AZD1222 dose. The origin of the receptors is an adult who received the AZD1222 COVID-19 vaccine.

The chain is built from TRBV4-1 and TRBJ1-4, with D unresolved. Per germline, CDR1 MGHRA and CDR2 YSYEKL. The CDR3 is made up of 15 amino acids. The V gene lost 0 bases and the J gene lost 4 bases, with 9 bases spanning the gap. Here the CDR3 DNA reads TGCGCCAGCAGCCAAGAAACCCCGCGTAATGAAAAACTGTTTTTT. It translates to CASSQETPRNEKLFF.

This sequence joins TRBV2 and TRBJ2-6, with TRBD1 identical over 8 bases. Trimming took 3 bases from V and 2 from J; bases not matched to a gene: 0. Germline V CDR1 and CDR2: SNHLY, FYNNEI. CDR3 length: 15 residues. The CDR3 coding sequence is TGTGCCAGCAGTGAGACAGGGGCTGGGGCCAACGTCCTGACTTTC. Protein product: CASSETGAGANVLTF.

This sequence joins TRBV28 and TRBJ1-1, with D tentatively TRBD1 (6 bases). From germline, CDR1 is MDHEN and CDR2 SYDVKM. The V end lost 6 bases, the J end lost 9 bases, and 17 bases lay between the germline ends. The CDR3 is 13 amino acids. The CDR3 protein is CASRQGVGGKAFF. The CDR3 coding sequence is TGTGCCAGCAGACAGGGTGTGGGGGGCAAAGCTTTCTTT.

The chain employs TRBV7-2 and TRBJ1-2; TRBD1 is a possible D gene (5 bases). Trimming stripped 2 bases from V and 2 bases from J, with 9 bases between. Germline CDR1 SGHTA, CDR2 FQGNSA. The length of the CDR3 is 14 residues. The CDR3 is CASSLRGDNYGYTF. For the CDR3, the DNA is TGTGCCAGCAGCTTAAGAGGGGACAACTATGGCTACACCTTC.

The gene calls are TRBV2 and TRBJ2-7, with a possible D match to TRBD2 (5 bases). The V gene's germline CDR1 is SNHLY and CDR2 FYNNEI. Trimming removed 10 bases from V and 2 bases from J, with 12 bases in between. This CDR3 contains 12 residues. The CDR3 nucleotides read TGTGCCACCAAGGAGGTCCCCTACGAGCAGTACTTC. This encodes CATKEVPYEQYF.

This clone was recorded only once. The chain has TRBV10-1 and TRBJ2-7; D is uncertain. The CDR3 has 14 amino acids. Trimming pared 5 bases from V and 2 bases from J, leaving 13 bases between. Germline CDR1 WNHNN, CDR2 SYGVQD (reference sequence). The DNA of the CDR3 is TGCGCCAGCAGTTCGTTTCAAGACCCCTACGAGCAGTACTTC. Translation gives CASSSFQDPYEQYF.

The V call is TRBV29-1, the J call TRBJ2-1, with 13 bases matching TRBD2. This CDR3 contains 17 residues. After removal of 6 bases from V and 3 bases from J, the junction contained 11 bases not matched to a gene. Per germline, CDR1 SQVTM and CDR2 ANQGSEA. In DNA, the CDR3 is TGCAGCGTCGACAGGGGACTAGCGGGGTTTCGCTACAATGAGCAGTTCTTC. It codes for CSVDRGLAGFRYNEQFF.

The genes are TRBV9 and TRBJ1-4; D is ambiguous. Germline loops: CDR1 SGDLS, CDR2 YYNGEE. The germline V and J ends were trimmed by 0 bases and 5 bases, with 14 bases remaining between them. CDR3 length equals 16 residues. Here the CDR3 reads CASSVGPGGRNEKLFF. The CDR3 DNA sequence: TGTGCCAGCAGCGTAGGTCCCGGCGGTAGAAATGAAAAACTGTTTTTT.

The chain has TRBV7-9 and TRBJ2-1, with TRBD2 matching 10 bases. The CDR3 is 16 amino acids. V was pared by 2 bases and J by 4 bases, with 5 bases of the junction left unmatched. CDR1 SEHNR and CDR2 FQNEAQ come from the germline V gene (reference sequence). The CDR3 region has the DNA TGTGCCAGCAGCTTAAGAAGCGGGGGGGATTACAATGAGCAGTTCTTC. Translation: CASSLRSGGDYNEQFF.

The chain uses TRBV6-1 and TRBJ1-6, with a weak D call TRBD1 (6 bases). Deletions cut 0 bases from V and 6 bases from J, with 9 bases between. The CDR3 totals 15 residues. The germline V gene encodes CDR1 MNHNS and CDR2 SASEGT. CDR3 in DNA: TGTGCCAGCAGTGAAGCTCAGGGGAGTAATTCACCCCTCCACTTT. This codes for CASSEAQGSNSPLHF.

The gene calls are TRBV5-4 and TRBJ2-7; D uncertain. V shed 1 base and J shed 0 bases, with 8 bases lying between them. The CDR3 spans 14 residues. Germline V CDR1 and CDR2: SGHNT, YYREEE (reference sequence). The CDR3 loop reads CASSLIKDSYEQYF. For the CDR3, the DNA is TGTGCCAGCAGCTTGATCAAGGACTCCTACGAGCAGTACTTC.

The V and J genes are TRBV11-2 and TRBJ2-5, with D hard to call. The length of the CDR3 is 13 residues. Per the germline V gene, CDR1 is SGHAT and CDR2 is FQNNGV. Trimming took off 5 bases at V and 5 bases at J, with 12 bases between the two ends. For the CDR3, the DNA is TGTGCCAGCAGCCCAAGTAGTTTGGAGACCCAGTACTTC. As protein: CASSPSSLETQYF.

The chain couples TRBV28 to TRBJ2-1; TRBD1 agrees at 9 bases. Germline CDR1 MDHEN, CDR2 SYDVKM. The CDR3 has 15 amino acids. V dropped 6 bases and J dropped 6; count of bases not matched to a gene: 9. The CDR3 reads CASRLGDRASNEQFF. CDR3 bases: TGTGCCAGCAGATTGGGGGACAGGGCGAGCAATGAGCAGTTCTTC.

The rearrangement links TRBV6-4 to TRBJ2-3; TRBD2 is a possible D gene (5 bases). Germline V gives CDR1 MRHNA, CDR2 SNTAGT. Trimming took 11 bases from V and 6 from J, leaving 15 bases between them. This CDR3 is built from 12 residues. The CDR3 nucleotides are TGTGCCCCCGACTATGGCCCGGATACGCAGTATTTT. Protein: CAPDYGPDTQYF.

This clone has a single count. V is TRBV6-5 and J is TRBJ1-2; TRBD1 aligns across 7 bases. The CDR3 consists of 16 residues. The V segment lost 0 bases and the J segment 4 bases; nucleotides outside the gene matches: 8. CDR1 and CDR2 (germline): MNHEY, SVGAGI. The CDR3: CASSYSTRRTGYGYTF. The CDR3 DNA is TGTGCCAGCAGTTACTCGACAAGGAGGACAGGCTATGGCTACACCTTC.

This chain connects TRBV24-1 to TRBJ2-2, with TRBD1 identical over 7 bases. The CDR3 contains 13 residues. From germline, CDR1 is KGHDR and CDR2 SFDVKD. The V gene end was trimmed by 12 bases and the J gene end by 6 bases; junction bases not matched to a gene: 9. In nucleotides, the CDR3 is TGTGCCTTGAAGGACAGGAAGCCCGGGGAGCTGTTTTTT. The encoded protein is CALKDRKPGELFF.

J is TRBJ2-7 and V is TRBV6-5, with D possibly called TRBD1 or TRBD2 (5 bases each). This CDR3 spans 13 amino acids. V was clipped by 7 bases and J by 5 bases, with 15 bases between them. CDR1 MNHEY and CDR2 SVGAGI come from the germline V gene. The chain's CDR3 is CASIPEGLHEQYF. The DNA for the CDR3 is TGTGCCAGCATCCCCGAGGGGCTTCACGAGCAGTACTTC.

The V and J genes are TRBV6-5 and TRBJ2-1; 9 bases agree with TRBD2. The CDR3 runs 15 residues. V was clipped by 2 bases and J by 6 bases; unmatched bases: 5. Per germline, CDR1 MNHEY and CDR2 SVGAGI. DNA of the CDR3: TGTGCCAGCAGTTACAATCGCGGGGGGGCCAATGAGCAGTTCTTC. Amino acids: CASSYNRGGANEQFF.

V usage is TRBV4-1 and J usage is TRBJ2-2, with D tentatively TRBD1 (6 bases). CDR3 length: 15 residues. Trimming took 3 bases from V and 9 from J, leaving 17 bases between them. Germline V lookup: CDR1 MGHRA, CDR2 YSYEKL. The CDR3 nucleotides are TGCGCCAGCAGCCAGGGGCCCCTGGGGGCTAGGGAGCTGTTTTTT. Translation: CASSQGPLGARELFF.

This chain joins TRBV9 and TRBJ2-7; TRBD2 aligns across 8 bases. CDR1 and CDR2 from the germline V gene are SGDLS and YYNGEE. V shed 4 bases and J 3 bases; nucleotides not matched to a gene: 6. The CDR3 loop spans 14 amino acids. CDR3 residues: CASSPRGGFYEQYF. The CDR3 region has the DNA TGTGCCAGCAGCCCACGGGGGGGCTTCTACGAGCAGTACTTC.

J is TRBJ1-4 and V is TRBV3-1 (or the pseudogene TRBV3-2); D ambiguous. The CDR3 runs to 17 residues. Germline V gives CDR1 LGHDT, CDR2 YNNKEL (reference sequence). V was shortened by 1 base and J by 7 bases, with 19 bases between the two germline ends. CDR3 residues: CASSQVGSGAFGEKLFF. Written as DNA, the CDR3 is TGTGCCAGCAGCCAAGTGGGCTCGGGCGCTTTTGGTGAAAAACTGTTTTTT.

The sample holds one count of this clone. The CDR3 DNA is TGTGCCAGCAGGGAATTGAGGGATAATTTTCAGCCCCAGCATTTT. This gives the protein CASRELRDNFQPQHF. J is TRBJ1-5 and V is TRBV28; D unresolved. The germline gives CDR1 MDHEN, CDR2 SYDVKM. V lost 6 bases and J lost 6, with 18 bases in between. The CDR3 totals 15 residues.

This clone was seen only once. The chain couples TRBV27 to TRBJ1-3, with no clear D. CDR1 and CDR2 (germline): MNHEY, SMNVEV (reference sequence). CDR3 size: 14 residues. Trimming pared 4 bases from V and 8 bases from J, leaving 15 bases between. In DNA, the CDR3 is TGTGCCAGCAGTTCCGGGCTCCCTGGGGACACCATATATTTT. Protein sequence: CASSSGLPGDTIYF.

The rearrangement joins TRBV29-1 to TRBJ2-7; 11 bases are shared with TRBD2. V was clipped by 6 bases and J by 3 bases; unmatched bases: 10. The length of the CDR3 is 15 residues. Germline V lookup: CDR1 SQVTM, CDR2 ANQGSEA. DNA of the CDR3: TGCAGCGTAGCGACCGGGACTAGCGGAATCTACGAGCAGTACTTC. Its translation is CSVATGTSGIYEQYF.

The chain employs TRBV27 and TRBJ2-7; weak D call: TRBD2 (5 bases). The V and J ends lost 0 bases and 0 bases respectively, with 6 bases between them. CDR1 MNHEY and CDR2 SMNVEV come from the germline V gene (reference sequence). The CDR3 runs 14 residues. The CDR3 reads CASSLSRASYEQYF. As DNA, the CDR3 is TGTGCCAGCAGTTTATCGAGGGCCTCCTACGAGCAGTACTTC.

V usage is TRBV24-1 and J usage is TRBJ2-7, with a weak D call TRBD2 (8 bases). CDR1 and CDR2 (germline): KGHDR, SFDVKD. Trimming shortened V by 3 bases and J by 5 bases, and 16 bases separated the two germline ends. CDR3 length: 15 residues. The chain's CDR3 is CATSDPTGGGHEQYF. DNA of the CDR3: TGTGCCACCAGTGATCCGACGGGAGGGGGCCACGAGCAGTACTTC.

This chain's CDR3 is CASSPGTSGRPLEQYF. The CDR3 DNA follows: TGTGCCAGCAGCCCCGGGACTAGCGGGAGGCCCCTCGAGCAGTACTTC. V is TRBV3-1 (or the pseudogene TRBV3-2) and J is TRBJ2-7; 15 bases align to TRBD2. V lost 4 bases and J lost 6; bases outside the gene matches: 7. The CDR3 is made up of 16 amino acids. Germline loops: CDR1 LGHDT, CDR2 YNNKEL (reference sequence).

The DNA for the CDR3 is TGTGCCAGCAGTCATGGGGAAGGATATAATTCACCCCTCCACTTT. Its protein is CASSHGEGYNSPLHF. The rearrangement links TRBV21-1 to TRBJ1-6. TRBV21-1 is listed as a pseudogene. This CDR3 comprises 15 residues.